The T cell receptor (beta chain) described here comes from a study of cytomegalovirus exposure and HLA in healthy donors. Study-wide findings and caveats: The authors judged a highly shared variant cluster likely a sequencing artifact.

Use of 60 Vbeta and 13 Jbeta primers characterized the PCR. Only in-frame clones appear in the TCRdb table, and some are missing; sequencing was by immunoSEQ multiplex PCR. The sample holds around 200,000 clones, more than 60% seen once. Germline CDR1 reads MNHEY; CDR2 reads SMNVEV (reference sequence). The CDR3 runs to 13 residues. Trimming removed 2 bases from V and 7 bases from J, with 6 bases in between. As to this clone: The target antigen is unknown.

Sequenced input: PBMCs. The TCR sequence derives from a woman aged 55-70 years in good health and CMV-seropositive. V is TRBV27 and J is TRBJ1-6; D gene uncertain. CDR3 nucleotides: TGTGCCAGCAGTTTAGGCAACAATTCACCCCTCCACTTT. The encoded protein is CASSLGNNSPLHF.